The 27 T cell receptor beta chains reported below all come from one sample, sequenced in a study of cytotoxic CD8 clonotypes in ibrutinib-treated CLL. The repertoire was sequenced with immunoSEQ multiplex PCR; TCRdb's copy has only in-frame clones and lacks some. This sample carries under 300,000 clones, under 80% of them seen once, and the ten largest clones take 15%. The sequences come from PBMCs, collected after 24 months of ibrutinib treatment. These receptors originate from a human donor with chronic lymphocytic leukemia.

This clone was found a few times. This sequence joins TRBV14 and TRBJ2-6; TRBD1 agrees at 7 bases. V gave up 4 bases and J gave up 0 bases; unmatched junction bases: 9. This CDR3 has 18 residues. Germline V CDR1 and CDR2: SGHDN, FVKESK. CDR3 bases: TGTGCCAGCAGCCCCAAGTCCCGGGACAGCTCTGGGGCCAACGTCCTGACTTTC. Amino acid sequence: CASSPKSRDSSGANVLTF.

The CDR3 DNA reads TGTGCCAGCAGCGTTAGCCCGGTGGGTAGCAATCAGCCCCAGCATTTT. Translation: CASSVSPVGSNQPQHF. V is TRBV7-2 and J is TRBJ1-5; D is uncertain. This CDR3 region has 16 residues. With 5 bases removed from V and 0 bases from J, the gap between germline ends came to 14 bases. Per germline, CDR1 SGHTA and CDR2 FQGNSA.

CDR3 in DNA: TGTGCCACTTACATTAACACTGAAGCTTTCTTT. Translating gives CATYINTEAFF. This rearrangement joins TRBV2 to TRBJ1-1; no reliable D call. The CDR3 consists of 11 residues. Deletions cut 10 bases from V and 2 bases from J, with 8 bases between. Germline V gene lookup returns CDR1 SNHLY and CDR2 FYNNEI. Using reference TRBV2 and TRBJ1-1 for the parts outside the CDR3, the full variable domain is EPEVTQTPSHQVTQMGQEVILRCVPISNHLYFYWYRQILGQKVEFLVSFYNNEISEKSEIFDDQFSVERPDGSNFTLKIRSTKLEDSAMYFCATYINTEAFFGQGTRLTVV.

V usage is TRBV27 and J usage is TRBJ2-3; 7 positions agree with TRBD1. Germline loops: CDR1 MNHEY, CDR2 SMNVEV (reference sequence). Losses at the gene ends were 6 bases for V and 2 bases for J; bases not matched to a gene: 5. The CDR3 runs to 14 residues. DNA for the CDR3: TGTGCCAGCAGCCGGGACAGTAACACAGATACGCAGTATTTT. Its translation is CASSRDSNTDTQYF.

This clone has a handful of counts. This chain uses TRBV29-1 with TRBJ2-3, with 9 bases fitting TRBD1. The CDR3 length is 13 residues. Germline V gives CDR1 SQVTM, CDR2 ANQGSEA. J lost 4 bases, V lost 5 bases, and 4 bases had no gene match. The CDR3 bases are TGCAGCGTTCTTACAGGGGGCCCAGATACGCAGTATTTT. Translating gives CSVLTGGPDTQYF.

The CDR3: CSVQRGTGWNTGELFF. CDR3 bases: TGCAGCGTCCAAAGAGGGACAGGCTGGAACACCGGGGAGCTGTTTTTT. The chain carries TRBV29-1 and TRBJ2-2; TRBD1 aligns across 8 bases. The germline gives CDR1 SQVTM, CDR2 ANQGSEA. V was clipped by 6 bases and J by 1 base; unmatched bases: 10. The length of the CDR3 is 16 residues.

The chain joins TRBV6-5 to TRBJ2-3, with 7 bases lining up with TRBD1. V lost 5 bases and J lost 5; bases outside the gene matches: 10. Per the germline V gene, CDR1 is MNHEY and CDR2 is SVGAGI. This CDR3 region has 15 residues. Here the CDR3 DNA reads TGTGCCAGCAGTCGGGTTACAGGGGTGGGAGATACGCAGTATTTT. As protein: CASSRVTGVGDTQYF.

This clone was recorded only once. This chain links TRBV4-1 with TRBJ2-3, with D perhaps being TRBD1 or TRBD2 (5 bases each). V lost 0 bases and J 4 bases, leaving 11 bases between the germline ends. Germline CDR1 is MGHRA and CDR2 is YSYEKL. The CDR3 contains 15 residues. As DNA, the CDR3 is TGCGCCAGCAGCCAAGACCCAGGGAGTGCAGATACGCAGTATTTT. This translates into CASSQDPGSADTQYF.

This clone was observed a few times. The DNA of the CDR3 is TGCGCCAGCAGCTGGGGGGACAGGGCTATAGAGACCCAGTACTTC. Amino acids: CASSWGDRAIETQYF. This chain joins TRBV5-1 and TRBJ2-5, with 9 bases aligning to TRBD1. V trimming: 3 bases; J trimming: 4 bases; junction bases outside the gene matches: 7. In germline, CDR1 is SGHRS, CDR2 YFSETQ. The CDR3 has 15 amino acids.

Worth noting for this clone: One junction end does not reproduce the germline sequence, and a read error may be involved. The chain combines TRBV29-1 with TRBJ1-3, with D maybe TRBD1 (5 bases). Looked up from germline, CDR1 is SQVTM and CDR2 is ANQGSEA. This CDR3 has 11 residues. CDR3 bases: TGCAGCGGTGAAAGGGGAGACACCATATATTTT. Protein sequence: CSGERGDTIYF. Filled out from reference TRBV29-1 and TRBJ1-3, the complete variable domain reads SAVISQKPSRDICQRGTSLTIQCQVDSQVTMMFWYRQQPGQSLTLIATANQGSEATYESGFVIDKFPISRPNLTFSTLTVSNMSPEDSSIYLCSGERGDTIYFGEGSWLTVV.

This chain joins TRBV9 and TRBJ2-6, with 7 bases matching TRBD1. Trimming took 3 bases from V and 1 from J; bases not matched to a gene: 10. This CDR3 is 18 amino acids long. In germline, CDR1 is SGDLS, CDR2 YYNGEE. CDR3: CASSATGQMDSGANVLTF. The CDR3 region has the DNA TGTGCCAGCAGCGCGACGGGACAGATGGATTCTGGGGCCAACGTCCTGACTTTC.

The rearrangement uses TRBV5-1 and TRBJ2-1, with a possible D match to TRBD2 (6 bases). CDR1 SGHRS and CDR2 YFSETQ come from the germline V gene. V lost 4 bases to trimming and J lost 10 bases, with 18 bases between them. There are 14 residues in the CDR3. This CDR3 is CASSPRRDFREQFF. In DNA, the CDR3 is TGCGCCAGCAGCCCCAGACGGGACTTCCGGGAGCAGTTCTTC.

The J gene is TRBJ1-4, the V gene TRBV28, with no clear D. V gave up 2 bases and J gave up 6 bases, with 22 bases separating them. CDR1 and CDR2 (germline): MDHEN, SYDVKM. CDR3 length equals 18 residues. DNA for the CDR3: TGTGCCAGCAGTTTACTTGGGTACCTCCAGCGGTCGGATGAAAAACTGTTTTTT. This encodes CASSLLGYLQRSDEKLFF.

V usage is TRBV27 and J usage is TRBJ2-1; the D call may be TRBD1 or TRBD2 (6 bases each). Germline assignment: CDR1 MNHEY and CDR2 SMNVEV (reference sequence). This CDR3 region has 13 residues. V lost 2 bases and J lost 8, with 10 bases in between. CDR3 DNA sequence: TGTGCCAGCAGTTTAGGGGGCGGGGATGAGCAGTTCTTC. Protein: CASSLGGGDEQFF.

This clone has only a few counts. The CDR3 sequence: CASSPRDRASNYGYTF. In DNA form, the CDR3 reads TGTGCCAGCTCACCACGGGACAGGGCCTCTAACTATGGCTACACCTTC. V usage is TRBV18 and J usage is TRBJ1-2; TRBD1 aligns across 9 bases. The CDR3 loop spans 16 amino acids. CDR1 is KGHSH and CDR2 is LQKENI in the germline V gene. V shed 1 base, J shed 0 bases, and the junction held 3 bases outside the gene matches.

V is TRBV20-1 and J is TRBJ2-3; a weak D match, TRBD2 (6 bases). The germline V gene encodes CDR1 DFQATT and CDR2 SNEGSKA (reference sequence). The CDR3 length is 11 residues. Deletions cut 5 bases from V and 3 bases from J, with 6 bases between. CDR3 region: CSAGGTDTQYF. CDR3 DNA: TGCAGTGCTGGGGGGACAGATACGCAGTATTTT.

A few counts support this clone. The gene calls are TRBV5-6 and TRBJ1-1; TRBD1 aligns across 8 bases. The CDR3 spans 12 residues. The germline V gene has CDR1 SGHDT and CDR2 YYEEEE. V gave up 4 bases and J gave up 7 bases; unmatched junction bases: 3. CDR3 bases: TGTGCCAGCAGCCAGGGGGCTGGTGAAGCTTTCTTT. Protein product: CASSQGAGEAFF.

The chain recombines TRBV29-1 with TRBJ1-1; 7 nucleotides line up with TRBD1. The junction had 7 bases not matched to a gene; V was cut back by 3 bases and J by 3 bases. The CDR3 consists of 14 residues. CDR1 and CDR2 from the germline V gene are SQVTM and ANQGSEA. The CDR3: CSVERQGMDTEAFF. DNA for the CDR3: TGCAGCGTTGAGAGACAGGGTATGGACACTGAAGCTTTCTTT.

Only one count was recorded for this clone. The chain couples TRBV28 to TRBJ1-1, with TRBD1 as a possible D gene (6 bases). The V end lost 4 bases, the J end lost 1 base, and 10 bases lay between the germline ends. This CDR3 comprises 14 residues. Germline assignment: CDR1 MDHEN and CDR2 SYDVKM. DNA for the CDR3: TGTGCCAGCAGTTCAGGGGCGGGGAACACTGAAGCTTTCTTT. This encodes CASSSGAGNTEAFF. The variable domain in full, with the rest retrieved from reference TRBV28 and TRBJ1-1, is DVKVTQSSRYLVKRTGEKVFLECVQDMDHENMFWYRQDPGLGLRLIYFSYDVKMKEKGDIPEGYSVSREKKERFSLILESASTNQTSMYLCASSSGAGNTEAFFGQGTRLTVV.

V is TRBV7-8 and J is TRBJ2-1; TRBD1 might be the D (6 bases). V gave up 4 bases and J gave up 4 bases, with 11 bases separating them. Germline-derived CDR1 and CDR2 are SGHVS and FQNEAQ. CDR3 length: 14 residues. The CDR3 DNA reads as TGTGCCAGCAGCTCCCGGGACACATACAATGAGCAGTTCTTC. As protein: CASSSRDTYNEQFF.

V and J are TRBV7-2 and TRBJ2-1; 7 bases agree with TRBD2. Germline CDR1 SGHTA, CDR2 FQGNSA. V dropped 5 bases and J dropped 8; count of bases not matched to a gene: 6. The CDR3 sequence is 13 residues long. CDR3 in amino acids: CASSLGLVDEQFF. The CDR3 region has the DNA TGTGCCAGCAGCCTCGGACTAGTGGATGAGCAGTTCTTC.

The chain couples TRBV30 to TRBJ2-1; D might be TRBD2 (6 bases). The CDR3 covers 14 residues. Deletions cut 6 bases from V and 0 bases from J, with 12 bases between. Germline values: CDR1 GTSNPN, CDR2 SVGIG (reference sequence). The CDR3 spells CACLPGSSYNEQFF. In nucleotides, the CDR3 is TGTGCCTGCCTTCCCGGGAGCTCCTACAATGAGCAGTTCTTC.

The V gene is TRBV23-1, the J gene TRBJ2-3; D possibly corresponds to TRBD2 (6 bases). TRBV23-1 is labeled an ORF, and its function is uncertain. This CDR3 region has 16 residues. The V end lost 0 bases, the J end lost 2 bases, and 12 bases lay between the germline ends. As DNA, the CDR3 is TGCGCCAGCAGTCAATCCACTAGCACGGACACAGATACGCAGTATTTT. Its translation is CASSQSTSTDTDTQYF.

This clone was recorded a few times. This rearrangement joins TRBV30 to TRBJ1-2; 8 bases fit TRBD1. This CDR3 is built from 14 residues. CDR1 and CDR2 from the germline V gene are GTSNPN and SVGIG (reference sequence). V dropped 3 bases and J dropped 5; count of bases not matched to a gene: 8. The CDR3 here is CAWSNPGQEYGYTF. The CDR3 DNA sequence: TGTGCCTGGAGCAATCCGGGACAGGAGTATGGCTACACCTTC.

For the CDR3, the DNA is TGTGCCAGCAGCCAAGAAGGGGTCGATACCTACGAGCAGTACTTC. As protein: CASSQEGVDTYEQYF. The chain uses TRBV4-2 and TRBJ2-7; D possibly corresponds to TRBD1 (5 bases). The CDR3 spans 15 residues. With 0 bases removed from V and 2 bases from J, the gap between germline ends came to 11 bases. Germline V gene data show CDR1 as LGHNA and CDR2 as YNFKEQ.

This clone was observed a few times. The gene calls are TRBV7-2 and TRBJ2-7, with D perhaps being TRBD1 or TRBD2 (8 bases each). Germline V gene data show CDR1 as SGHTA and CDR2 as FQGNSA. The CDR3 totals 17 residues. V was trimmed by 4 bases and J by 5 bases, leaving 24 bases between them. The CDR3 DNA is TGTGCCAGCAGCTCACAGCGGGGGACAGGAACGGCGGACGAGCAGTACTTC. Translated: CASSSQRGTGTADEQYF.

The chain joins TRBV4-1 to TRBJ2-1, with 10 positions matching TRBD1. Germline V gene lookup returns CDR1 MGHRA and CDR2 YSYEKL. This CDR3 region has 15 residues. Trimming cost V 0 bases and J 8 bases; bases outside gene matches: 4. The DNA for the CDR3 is TGCGCCAGCAGCCAAGAGGACAGGGGGAGGGATGAGCAGTTCTTC. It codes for CASSQEDRGRDEQFF.